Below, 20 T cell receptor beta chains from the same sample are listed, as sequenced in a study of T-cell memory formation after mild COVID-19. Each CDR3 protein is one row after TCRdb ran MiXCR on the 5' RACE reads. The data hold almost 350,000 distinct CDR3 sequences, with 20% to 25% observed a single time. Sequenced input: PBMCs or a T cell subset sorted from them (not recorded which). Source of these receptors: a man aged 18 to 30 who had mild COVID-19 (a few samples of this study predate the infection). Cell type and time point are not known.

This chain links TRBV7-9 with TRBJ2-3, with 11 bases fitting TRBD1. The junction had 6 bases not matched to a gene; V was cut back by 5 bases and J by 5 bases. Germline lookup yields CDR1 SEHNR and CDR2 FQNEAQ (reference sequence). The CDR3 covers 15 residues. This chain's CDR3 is CASSIGTGGRDTQYF. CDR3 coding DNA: TGTGCCAGCAGCATAGGGACAGGGGGTCGAGATACGCAGTATTTT.

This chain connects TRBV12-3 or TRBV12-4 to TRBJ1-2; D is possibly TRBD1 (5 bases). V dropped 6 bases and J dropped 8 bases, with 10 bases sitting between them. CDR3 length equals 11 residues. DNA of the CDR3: TGTGCCAGCAGCCCCCACAGGGGCTACACCTTC. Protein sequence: CASSPHRGYTF.

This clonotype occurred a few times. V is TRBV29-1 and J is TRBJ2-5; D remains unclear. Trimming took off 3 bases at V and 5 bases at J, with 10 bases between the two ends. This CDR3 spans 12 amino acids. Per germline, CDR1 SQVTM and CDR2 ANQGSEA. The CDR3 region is CSVDETTETQYF. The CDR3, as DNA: TGCAGCGTTGATGAGACGACGGAGACCCAGTACTTC.

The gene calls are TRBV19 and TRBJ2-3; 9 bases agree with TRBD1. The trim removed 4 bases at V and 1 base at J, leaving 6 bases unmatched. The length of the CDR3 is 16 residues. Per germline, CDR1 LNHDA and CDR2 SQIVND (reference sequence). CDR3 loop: CASSTNRGQGTDTQYF. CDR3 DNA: TGTGCCAGTAGTACTAACAGGGGGCAAGGCACAGATACGCAGTATTTT.

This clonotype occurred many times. CDR3: CSARKPGLAANTGELFF. The CDR3 DNA reads TGCAGTGCTAGAAAGCCGGGACTAGCGGCGAACACCGGGGAGCTGTTTTTT. The chain joins TRBV20-1 to TRBJ2-2; 11 nucleotides line up with TRBD2. The CDR3 is 17 residues long. V lost 2 bases, J lost 0 bases, and 5 bases stayed unmatched. The germline gives CDR1 DFQATT, CDR2 SNEGSKA (reference sequence).

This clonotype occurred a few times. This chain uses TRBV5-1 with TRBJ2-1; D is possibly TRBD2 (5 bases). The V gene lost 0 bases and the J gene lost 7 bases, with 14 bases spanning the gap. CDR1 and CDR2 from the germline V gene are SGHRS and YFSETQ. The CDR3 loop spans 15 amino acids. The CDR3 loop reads CASSLGLSSGNEQFF. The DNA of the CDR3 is TGCGCCAGCAGCTTGGGCCTTTCTTCGGGGAATGAGCAGTTCTTC.

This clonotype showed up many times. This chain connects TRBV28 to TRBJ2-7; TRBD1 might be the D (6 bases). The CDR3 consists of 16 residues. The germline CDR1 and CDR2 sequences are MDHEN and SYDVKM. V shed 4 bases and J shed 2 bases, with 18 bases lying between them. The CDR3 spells CASSSTRQERAYEQYF. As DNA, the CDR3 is TGTGCCAGCAGTTCCACCCGACAGGAAAGGGCCTACGAGCAGTACTTC.

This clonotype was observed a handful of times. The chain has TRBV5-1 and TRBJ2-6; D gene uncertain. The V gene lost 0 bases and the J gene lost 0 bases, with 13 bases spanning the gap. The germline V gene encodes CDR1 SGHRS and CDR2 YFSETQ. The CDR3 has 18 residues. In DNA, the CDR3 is TGCGCCAGCAGCTTGGGTCCAGTTATCAACTCTGGGGCCAACGTCCTGACTTTC. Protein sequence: CASSLGPVINSGANVLTF.

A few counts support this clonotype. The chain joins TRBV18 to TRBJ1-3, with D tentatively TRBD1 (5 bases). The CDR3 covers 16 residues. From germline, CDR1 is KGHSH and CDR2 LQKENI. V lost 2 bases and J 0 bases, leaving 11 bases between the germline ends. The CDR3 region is CASSPETVSSGNTIYF. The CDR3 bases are TGTGCCAGCTCACCAGAGACAGTCAGCTCTGGAAACACCATATATTTT.

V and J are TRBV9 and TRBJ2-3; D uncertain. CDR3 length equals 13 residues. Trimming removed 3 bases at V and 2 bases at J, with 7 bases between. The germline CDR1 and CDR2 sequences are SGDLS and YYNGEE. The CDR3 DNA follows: TGTGCCAGCAGCGACAGAAACACAGATACGCAGTATTTT. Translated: CASSDRNTDTQYF.

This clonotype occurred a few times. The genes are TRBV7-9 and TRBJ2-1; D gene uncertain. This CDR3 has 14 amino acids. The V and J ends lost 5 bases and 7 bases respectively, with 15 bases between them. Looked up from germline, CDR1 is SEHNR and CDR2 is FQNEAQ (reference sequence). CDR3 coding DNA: TGTGCCAGCAGCCGCCCAGTCGGGCCTAATGAGCAGTTCTTC. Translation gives CASSRPVGPNEQFF.

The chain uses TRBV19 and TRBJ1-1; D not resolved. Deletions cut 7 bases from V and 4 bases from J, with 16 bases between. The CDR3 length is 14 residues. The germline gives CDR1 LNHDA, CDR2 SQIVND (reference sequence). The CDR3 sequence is CASKDVPEGTEAFF. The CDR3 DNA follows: TGTGCCAGTAAGGATGTGCCGGAGGGCACTGAAGCTTTCTTT.

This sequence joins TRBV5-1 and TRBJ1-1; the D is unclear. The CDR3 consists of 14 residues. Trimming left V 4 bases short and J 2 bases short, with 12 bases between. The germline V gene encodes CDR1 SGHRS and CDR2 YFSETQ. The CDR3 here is CASSQTSGNTEAFF. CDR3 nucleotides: TGCGCCAGCAGCCAAACCTCCGGAAACACTGAAGCTTTCTTT.

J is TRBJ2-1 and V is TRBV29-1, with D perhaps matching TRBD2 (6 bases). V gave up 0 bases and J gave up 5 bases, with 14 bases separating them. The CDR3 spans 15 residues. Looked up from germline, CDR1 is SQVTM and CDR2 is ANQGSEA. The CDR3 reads CSVEDLGLENNEQFF. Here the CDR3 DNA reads TGCAGCGTTGAAGACCTGGGACTGGAGAACAATGAGCAGTTCTTC.

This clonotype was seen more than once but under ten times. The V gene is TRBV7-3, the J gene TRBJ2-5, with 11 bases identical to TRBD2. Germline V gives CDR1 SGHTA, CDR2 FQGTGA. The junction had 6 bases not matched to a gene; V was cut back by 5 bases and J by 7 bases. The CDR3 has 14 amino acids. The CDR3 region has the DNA TGTGCCAGCAGCGTAGCGGGGGGGCCGAGGACCCAGTACTTC. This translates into CASSVAGGPRTQYF.

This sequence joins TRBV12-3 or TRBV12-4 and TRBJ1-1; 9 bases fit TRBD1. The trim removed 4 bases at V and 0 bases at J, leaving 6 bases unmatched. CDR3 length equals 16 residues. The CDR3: CASSSGQGLMNTEAFF. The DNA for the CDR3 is TGTGCCAGCAGTTCCGGACAGGGGCTTATGAACACTGAAGCTTTCTTT.

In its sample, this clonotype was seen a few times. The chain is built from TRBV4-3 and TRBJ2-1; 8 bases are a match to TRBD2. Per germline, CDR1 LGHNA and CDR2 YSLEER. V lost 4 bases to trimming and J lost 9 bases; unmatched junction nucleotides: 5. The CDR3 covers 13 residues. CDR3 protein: CASSPVSGTEQFF. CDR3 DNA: TGCGCCAGCAGCCCCGTTAGCGGGACTGAGCAGTTCTTC.

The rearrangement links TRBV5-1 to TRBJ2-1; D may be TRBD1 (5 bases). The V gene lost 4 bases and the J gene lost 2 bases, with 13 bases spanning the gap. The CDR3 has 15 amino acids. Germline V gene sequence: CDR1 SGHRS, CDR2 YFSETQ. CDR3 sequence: CASSPGRDTYNEQFF. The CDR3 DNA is TGCGCCAGCAGCCCCGGCAGGGATACCTACAATGAGCAGTTCTTC.

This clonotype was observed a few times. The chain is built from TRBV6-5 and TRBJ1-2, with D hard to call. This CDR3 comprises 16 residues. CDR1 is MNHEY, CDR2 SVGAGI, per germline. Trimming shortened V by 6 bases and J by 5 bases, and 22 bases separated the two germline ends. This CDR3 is CASSLISSYNGYGYTF. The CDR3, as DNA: TGTGCCAGCAGCCTCATCTCGAGTTACAACGGTTATGGCTACACCTTC.

For the CDR3, the DNA is TGTGCCAGTAGTATTTTGGACAGGACCTACGAGCAGTACTTC. Protein product: CASSILDRTYEQYF. The rearrangement uses TRBV19 and TRBJ2-7; 7 positions match TRBD1. The CDR3 is 14 residues long. V shed 3 bases and J 2 bases; nucleotides not matched to a gene: 4. The germline V gene encodes CDR1 LNHDA and CDR2 SQIVND (reference sequence).